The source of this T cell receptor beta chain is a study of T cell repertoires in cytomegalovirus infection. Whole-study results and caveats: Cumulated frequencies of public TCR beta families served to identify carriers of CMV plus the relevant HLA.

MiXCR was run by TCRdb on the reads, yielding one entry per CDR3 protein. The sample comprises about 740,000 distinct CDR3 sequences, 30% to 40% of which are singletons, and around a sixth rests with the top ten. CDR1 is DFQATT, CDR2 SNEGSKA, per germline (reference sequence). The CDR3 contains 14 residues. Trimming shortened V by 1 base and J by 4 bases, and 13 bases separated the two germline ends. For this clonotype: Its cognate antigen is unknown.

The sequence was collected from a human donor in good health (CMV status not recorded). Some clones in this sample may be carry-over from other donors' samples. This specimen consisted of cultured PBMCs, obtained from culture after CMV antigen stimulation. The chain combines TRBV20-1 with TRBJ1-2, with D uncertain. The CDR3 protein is CSARVSGRGYGYTF. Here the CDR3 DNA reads TGCAGTGCTAGAGTTTCCGGGCGTGGCTATGGCTACACCTTC.